The clone carrying this T cell receptor beta chain has a handful of counts. The sample originates from a study of blood T cell repertoires in COVID-19. Profiling relied on immunoSEQ multiplex PCR, and the TCRdb table lists in-frame clones only, not all of them. The table lists about 200,000 clones, roughly 88% of them singletons. The length of the CDR3 is 16 residues. From germline, CDR1 is KGHSH and CDR2 LQKENI. V lost 0 bases, J lost 6 bases, and 3 bases stayed unmatched. The receptor comes from a man aged 35 to 55 with acute COVID-19. Material for sequencing was PBMCs or T cells enriched from blood (not recorded which). The chain carries TRBV18 and TRBJ1-6; 9 bases are shared with TRBD1. The DNA for the CDR3 is TGTGCCAGCTCACCACCAGGGACAGGGATTAATTCACCCCTCCACTTT. Protein: CASSPPGTGINSPLHF.